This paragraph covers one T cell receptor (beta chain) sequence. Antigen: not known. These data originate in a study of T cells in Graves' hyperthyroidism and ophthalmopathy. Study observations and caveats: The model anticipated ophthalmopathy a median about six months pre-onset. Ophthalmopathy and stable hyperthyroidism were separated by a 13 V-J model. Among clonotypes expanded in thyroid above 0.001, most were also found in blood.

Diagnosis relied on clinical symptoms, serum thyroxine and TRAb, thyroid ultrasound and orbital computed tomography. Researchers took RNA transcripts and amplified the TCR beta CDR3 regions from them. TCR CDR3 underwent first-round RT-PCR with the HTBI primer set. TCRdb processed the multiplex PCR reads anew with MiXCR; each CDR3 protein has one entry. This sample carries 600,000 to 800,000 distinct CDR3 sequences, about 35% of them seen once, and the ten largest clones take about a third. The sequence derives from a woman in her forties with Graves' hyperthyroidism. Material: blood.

The CDR3 nucleotides are TGCAGCGTCTCGTCCCTGCACAATGAGCAGTACTTC. Its translation: CSVSSLHNEQYF. The chain is built from TRBV29-1 and TRBJ2-7; D unclear. The CDR3 consists of 12 residues. Trimming removed 6 bases from V and 7 bases from J, with 16 bases in between. Germline lookup yields CDR1 SQVTM and CDR2 ANQGSEA.